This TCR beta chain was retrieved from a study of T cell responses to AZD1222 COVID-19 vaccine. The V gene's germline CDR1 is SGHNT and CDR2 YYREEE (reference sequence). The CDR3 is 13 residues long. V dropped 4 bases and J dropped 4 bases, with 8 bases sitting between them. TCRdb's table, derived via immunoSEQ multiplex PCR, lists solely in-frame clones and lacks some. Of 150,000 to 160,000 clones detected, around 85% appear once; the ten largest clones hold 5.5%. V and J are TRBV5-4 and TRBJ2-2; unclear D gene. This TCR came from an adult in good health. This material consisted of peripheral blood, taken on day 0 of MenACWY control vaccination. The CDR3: CASSTRSTGELFF. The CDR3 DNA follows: TGTGCCAGCAGCACCCGGTCCACCGGGGAGCTGTTTTTT.